The clone carrying this T cell receptor (beta chain) was counted ten times or more. Its antigen remains unknown. The sample comes from a study of T cells in Graves' hyperthyroidism and ophthalmopathy. The germline V gene encodes CDR1 SNHLY and CDR2 FYNNEI. The V end was cut by 7 bases, the J end by 6 bases, with 16 bases between. This CDR3 has 14 amino acids. Findings of the study overall: A model using 13 V-J features told ophthalmopathy apart from stable hyperthyroidism.

RNA transcripts served as the template for amplifying TCR beta CDR3 regions. The HTBI primer set served for first-round RT-PCR of the TCR CDR3. TCRdb itself ran the multiplex PCR reads through MiXCR, one entry per CDR3 protein. The sample lists 600,000 to 650,000 distinct CDR3 sequences, under 20% occurring once. Across 18 months, stable Graves' hyperthyroidism was marked by no progression to ophthalmopathy. The hyperthyroidism patients had all been newly diagnosed, and their disease duration was under 2 months. Their ages ranged from 18 to 65 years. This sequence joins TRBV2 and TRBJ2-1; D may match TRBD1 or TRBD2 (6 bases each). The sample comprised blood. The TCR comes from a woman aged 25 to 39 with Graves' hyperthyroidism. The CDR3 DNA sequence: TGTGCCAGCACCTTCGGGGGCTTTGTCAATGAGCAGTTCTTC. It yields the protein CASTFGGFVNEQFF.